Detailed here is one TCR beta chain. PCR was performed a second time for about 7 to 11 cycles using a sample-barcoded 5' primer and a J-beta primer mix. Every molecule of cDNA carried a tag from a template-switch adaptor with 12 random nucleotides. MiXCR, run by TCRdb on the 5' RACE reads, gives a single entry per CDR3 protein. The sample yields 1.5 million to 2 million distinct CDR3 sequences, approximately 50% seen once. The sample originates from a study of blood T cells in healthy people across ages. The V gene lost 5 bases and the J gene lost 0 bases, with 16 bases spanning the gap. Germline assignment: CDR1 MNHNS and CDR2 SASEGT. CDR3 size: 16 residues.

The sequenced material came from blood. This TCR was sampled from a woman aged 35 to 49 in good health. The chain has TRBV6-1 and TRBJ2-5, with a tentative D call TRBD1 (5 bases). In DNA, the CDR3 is TGTGCCAGCAGTATACAGGTAGCAGAGTACCAAGAGACCCAGTACTTC. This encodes CASSIQVAEYQETQYF.